What follows is one T cell receptor beta chain and its context. This entry comes from a study of human T cells and chemical hapten exposure. TCRdb used MiXCR to reprocess the RACE reads, holding one entry per CDR3 protein. The repertoire holds around 200,000 distinct CDR3 sequences, with around 25% as singletons. The CDR3 runs 16 residues. Germline V gene lookup returns CDR1 SEHNR and CDR2 FQNEAQ (reference sequence). V shed 2 bases and J shed 6 bases, with 20 bases lying between them. Time point in this sample: patch test 3, about 24 weeks after DPC sensitization. Noted treatment: therapeutic diphenylcyclopropenone sensitization with weekly scalp DPC.

Material: whole blood, obtained in connection with sensitization to the hapten diphenylcyclopropenone (DPC). This clonotype was sampled from a woman aged 40 to 55 with alopecia areata. Some clones in this sample may be carry-over from other donors' samples. The chain combines TRBV7-9 with TRBJ2-7, with D possibly being TRBD2 (5 bases). The CDR3, as DNA: TGTGCCAGCAGCTTAAGCCAGAGGGCGAGAGGGCGCGAGCAGTACTTC. Protein sequence: CASSLSQRARGREQYF.